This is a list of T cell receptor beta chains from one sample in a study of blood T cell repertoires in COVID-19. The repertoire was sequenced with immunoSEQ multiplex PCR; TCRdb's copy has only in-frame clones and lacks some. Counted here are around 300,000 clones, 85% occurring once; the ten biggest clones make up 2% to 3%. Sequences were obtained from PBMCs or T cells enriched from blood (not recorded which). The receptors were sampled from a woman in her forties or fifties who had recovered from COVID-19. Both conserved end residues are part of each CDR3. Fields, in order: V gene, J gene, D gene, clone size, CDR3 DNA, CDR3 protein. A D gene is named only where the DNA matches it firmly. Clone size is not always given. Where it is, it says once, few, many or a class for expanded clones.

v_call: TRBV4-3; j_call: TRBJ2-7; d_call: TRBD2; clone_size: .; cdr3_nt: TGCGCCAGCAGCCAAGAAACTAGCGGGATCTACGAGCAGTACTTC; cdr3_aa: CASSQETSGIYEQYF
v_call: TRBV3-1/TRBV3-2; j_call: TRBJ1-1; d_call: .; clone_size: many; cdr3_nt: TGTGCCAGCAGCCAATACTCCGGAGGGGCCGACACTGAAGCTTTCTTT; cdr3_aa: CASSQYSGGADTEAFF
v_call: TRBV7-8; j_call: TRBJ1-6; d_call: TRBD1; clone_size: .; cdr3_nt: TGTGCCAGCAGCCTTCTGGGACAGGGTAATTCACCCCTCCACTTT; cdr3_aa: CASSLLGQGNSPLHF
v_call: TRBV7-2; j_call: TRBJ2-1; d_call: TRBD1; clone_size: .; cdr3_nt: TGTGCCAGCAGCCTACGGGACAGGGGTTACAATGAGCAGTTCTTC; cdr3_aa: CASSLRDRGYNEQFF
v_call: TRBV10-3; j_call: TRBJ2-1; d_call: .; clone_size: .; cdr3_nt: TGTGCCATCAGGGGCCCGGGGGGCAACGATGAGCAGTTCTTC; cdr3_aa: CAIRGPGGNDEQFF
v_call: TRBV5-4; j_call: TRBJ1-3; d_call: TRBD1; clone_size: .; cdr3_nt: TGTGCCAGCAGCCCAGGGACAGCGTCTGGAAACACCATATATTTT; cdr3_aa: CASSPGTASGNTIYF
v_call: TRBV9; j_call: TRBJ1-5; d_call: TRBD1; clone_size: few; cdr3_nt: TGTGCCAGCAGCGCTCGGGACAGGGCAACGGAATGGGAGCCCCAGCATTTT; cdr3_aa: CASSARDRATEWEPQHF
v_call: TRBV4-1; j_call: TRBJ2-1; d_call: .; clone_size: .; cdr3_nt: TGCGCCAGCAGCCAGGGGCCTTCAGGCTCCTACAATGAGCAGTTCTTC; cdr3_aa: CASSQGPSGSYNEQFF
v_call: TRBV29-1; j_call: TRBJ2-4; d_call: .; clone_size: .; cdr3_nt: TGCAGCGTGCAGGGGAAAAACATTCAGTACTTC; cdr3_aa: CSVQGKNIQYF
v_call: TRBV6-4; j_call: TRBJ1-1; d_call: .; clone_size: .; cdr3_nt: TGTGCCAGCAGTGCCCCGACGGGCCCCCGGGATGAAGCTTTCTTT; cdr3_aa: CASSAPTGPRDEAFF